This TCR beta chain is drawn from a study of cytotoxic CD8 clonotypes in ibrutinib-treated CLL. Study-level background: Enrolment comprised over ten relapsed/refractory and over 14 treatment-naive patients; around 18 were IGHV unmutated. Notes on the study in general: Ibrutinib response saw clonality rise, and progression saw it return toward baseline. Against age-matched healthy donors, baseline clonality ran higher and tracked circulating CD8+ T-cell counts.

The table came from immunoSEQ multiplex PCR; TCRdb's copy has only in-frame clones and leaves some out. The table has more than 200,000 clones, 60% to 75% seen once. The sample holds one count of this clone. Its antigen is unknown. Germline CDR1 and CDR2: SQVTM and ANQGSEA. This CDR3 is built from 14 residues. The V and J ends lost 5 bases and 1 base respectively, with 13 bases between them. This TCR derives from a human donor with chronic lymphocytic leukemia. The genes are TRBV29-1 and TRBJ2-3; no definite D call. Sample: PBMCs, taken after 24 months of ibrutinib treatment. The CDR3 coding sequence is TGCAGCGTTCATCACGGCACTGGCACAGATACGCAGTATTTT. Translation gives CSVHHGTGTDTQYF.